Presented here are 26 T cell receptor beta chains from one specimen sequenced in a study of identical twins. TCRdb re-analysed the 5' RACE reads in MiXCR, keeping a single row per CDR3 protein. Of 640,000 or so distinct CDR3 sequences in the sample, around 6% are singletons; the top ten hold roughly 1.6%. The sample taken for sequencing was naive T cells sorted from blood. These receptors originate from a man between 18 and 29 years old in good health.

This clonotype was observed at least ten times. The J gene is TRBJ2-7, the V gene TRBV7-9; D not resolved. V lost 2 bases to trimming and J lost 3 bases, with 20 bases between them. Germline CDR1 SEHNR, CDR2 FQNEAQ (reference sequence). There are 17 residues in the CDR3. CDR3 in amino acids: CASSLTVRYHIGYEQYF. The CDR3 region has the DNA TGTGCCAGCAGCTTAACGGTGCGGTATCACATCGGCTACGAGCAGTACTTC.

This clonotype has a handful of counts. The rearrangement links TRBV12-3 or TRBV12-4 to TRBJ2-1, with a tentative D call TRBD2 (5 bases). This CDR3 region has 16 residues. The V and J ends lost 4 bases and 1 base respectively, with 14 bases between them. CDR3 sequence: CASSSRTGKSYNEQFF. In DNA form, the CDR3 reads TGTGCCAGCAGTTCCCGCACGGGGAAATCCTACAATGAGCAGTTCTTC.

This clonotype was detected ten times or more. The CDR3 DNA reads as TGTGCCAGCAGTGAGGGTCCCGGGACTACGCTCTCCTACAATGAGCAGTTCTTC. It codes for CASSEGPGTTLSYNEQFF. The J gene is TRBJ2-1, the V gene TRBV2; 7 positions match TRBD2. The CDR3 loop spans 18 amino acids. V was clipped by 3 bases and J by 0 bases; unmatched bases: 11. Germline V lookup: CDR1 SNHLY, CDR2 FYNNEI.

The table lists this clonotype with a few counts. The chain uses TRBV5-1 and TRBJ2-5, with 11 bases aligning to TRBD2. Germline-derived CDR1 and CDR2 are SGHRS and YFSETQ. J gave up 2 bases and V 5 bases, and 2 bases lay outside the gene matches. The CDR3 totals 14 residues. CDR3 amino acids: CASRGTSGQETQYF. As DNA, the CDR3 is TGCGCCAGCAGAGGGACTAGCGGTCAAGAGACCCAGTACTTC.

This clonotype was detected only a few times. This chain uses TRBV14 with TRBJ1-2, with D uncertain. V shed 6 bases and J shed 5 bases, with 13 bases lying between them. The CDR3 sequence is 13 residues long. CDR1 and CDR2 from the germline V gene are SGHDN and FVKESK. CDR3 loop: CASSQQHMYGYTF. The CDR3 bases are TGTGCCAGCAGTCAACAACATATGTATGGCTACACCTTC.

This clonotype showed up many times. The V call is TRBV5-1, the J call TRBJ2-1; 10 bases are shared with TRBD2. The CDR3 sequence is 16 residues long. V lost 3 bases to trimming and J lost 4 bases; unmatched junction nucleotides: 7. The germline V gene encodes CDR1 SGHRS and CDR2 YFSETQ. CDR3 sequence (DNA): TGCGCCAGCAGCTCCAGACTAGCGGGTGGGTACAATGAGCAGTTCTTC. Its protein is CASSSRLAGGYNEQFF.

This clonotype was recorded at least ten times. The gene calls are TRBV28 and TRBJ2-4, with 8 bases matching TRBD1. Germline CDR1 MDHEN, CDR2 SYDVKM. This CDR3 has 17 amino acids. V shed 2 bases, J shed 8 bases, and the junction held 14 bases outside the gene matches. In nucleotides, the CDR3 is TGTGCCAGCAGTTTAAGGACAGGGTCTCCCCTAGTGGACATTCAGTACTTC. It encodes CASSLRTGSPLVDIQYF.

The table lists this clonotype with many counts. This rearrangement joins TRBV29-1 to TRBJ1-4; TRBD1 aligns across 7 bases. The CDR3 is 13 residues long. In germline, CDR1 is SQVTM, CDR2 ANQGSEA. The V and J ends lost 2 bases and 7 bases, in that order; junction bases with no gene match: 4. The CDR3 sequence is CSVESQGGEKLFF. CDR3 nucleotides: TGCAGCGTTGAAAGCCAGGGGGGTGAAAAACTGTTTTTT. Combining the CDR3 with reference TRBV29-1 and TRBJ1-4 gives the whole variable domain SAVISQKPSRDICQRGTSLTIQCQVDSQVTMMFWYRQQPGQSLTLIATANQGSEATYESGFVIDKFPISRPNLTFSTLTVSNMSPEDSSIYLCSVESQGGEKLFFGSGTQLSVL.

The table lists this clonotype with many counts. V usage is TRBV11-3 and J usage is TRBJ2-1; D is undetermined. The germline CDR1 and CDR2 sequences are SGHNT and YENEEA. V dropped 7 bases and J dropped 5 bases, with 12 bases sitting between them. The CDR3 extends over 13 amino acids. In DNA form, the CDR3 reads TGTGCCAGCAAATGGGGATGGGACAATGAGCAGTTCTTC. It is translated as CASKWGWDNEQFF.

This clonotype was seen ten or more times. The J gene is TRBJ2-3, the V gene TRBV21-1; TRBD1 was called by the table and not checked on the DNA. TRBV21-1 is tagged as a pseudogene. The CDR3 is 16 amino acids. In DNA, the CDR3 is TGTGCCAGCACCCCTACACCAGCTAACGGCACAGATACGCAGTATTTT. Its protein is CASTPTPANGTDTQYF.

This clonotype was recorded a few times. The J gene is TRBJ1-5, the V gene TRBV7-6; unclear D gene. Germline CDR1 reads SGHVS; CDR2 reads FNYEAQ. Trimming cost V 5 bases and J 1 base, with 9 bases left between them. CDR3 length: 14 amino acids. In DNA, the CDR3 is TGTGCCAGCAGCCCCTTGGGAAGCAATCAGCCCCAGCATTTT. The encoded protein is CASSPLGSNQPQHF.

This clonotype was picked up a small number of times. The V and J genes are TRBV10-2 and TRBJ2-5; D ambiguous. The V gene's germline CDR1 is WSHSY and CDR2 SAAADI. The CDR3 sequence is 15 residues long. The V gene lost 0 bases and the J gene lost 2 bases, with 10 bases spanning the gap. As DNA, the CDR3 is TGCGCCAGCAGTGAGTCGTGGCGGCGGCAAGAGACCCAGTACTTC. Amino acid sequence: CASSESWRRQETQYF.

This clonotype was recorded a few times. This chain links TRBV7-2 with TRBJ1-4; D not certain. This CDR3 comprises 14 residues. V lost 1 base, J lost 4 bases, and 7 bases lay in between. Germline V gives CDR1 SGHTA, CDR2 FQGNSA. The CDR3 protein is CASSLGGDNEKLFF. As DNA, the CDR3 is TGTGCCAGCAGCTTAGGTGGGGATAATGAAAAACTGTTTTTT.

This clonotype was observed at least ten times. The CDR3 loop is CASSLNGGGNEQFF. The CDR3 DNA reads TGTGCCAGCAGCTTAAATGGAGGGGGCAATGAGCAGTTCTTC. The V gene is TRBV7-3, the J gene TRBJ2-1, with D perhaps matching TRBD1 or TRBD2 (6 bases each). The germline V gene has CDR1 SGHTA and CDR2 FQGTGA. The ends were cut back, 1 base at V and 6 bases at J, with 10 bases in the middle. CDR3 length equals 14 residues.

This clonotype appeared many times. The chain combines TRBV6-1 with TRBJ2-3; maybe TRBD1 (6 bases). Germline V CDR1 and CDR2: MNHNS, SASEGT. V was cut by 6 bases and J by 3 bases, with 19 bases left in between. CDR3 length equals 16 residues. The CDR3 bases are TGTGCCAGCAGCCCGGCCCCCGGGACAAATACAGATACGCAGTATTTT. It translates to CASSPAPGTNTDTQYF.

V and J are TRBV20-1 and TRBJ2-1; 9 bases map to TRBD1. The CDR3 is made up of 13 amino acids. The germline V gene has CDR1 DFQATT and CDR2 SNEGSKA (reference sequence). The ends lost 5 bases at V and 5 bases at J; junction bases unmatched: 4. The CDR3: CSAHRGRNNEQFF. The CDR3 nucleotides are TGCAGTGCTCACAGGGGGCGGAACAATGAGCAGTTCTTC.

V gene TRBV28 combines with J gene TRBJ1-6; 10 bases line up with TRBD1. Trimming cost V 3 bases and J 10 bases; bases outside gene matches: 9. The CDR3 consists of 16 residues. Germline V lookup: CDR1 MDHEN, CDR2 SYDVKM. The CDR3 bases are TGTGCCAGCAGTTTCGGAACCGGGACAGGGGACTCACCCCTCCACTTT. Its translation: CASSFGTGTGDSPLHF.

This clonotype was observed a few times. The chain combines TRBV15 with TRBJ2-7, with unresolved D. Germline V lookup: CDR1 LNHNV, CDR2 YYDKDF (reference sequence). V lost 2 bases to trimming and J lost 3 bases, with 8 bases between them. This CDR3 comprises 13 residues. The CDR3: CATSRRPHYEQYV. CDR3 DNA: TGTGCCACCAGCAGAAGACCGCACTACGAGCAGTACGTC.

The chain links TRBV5-6 to TRBJ2-7; D not resolved. Germline V gives CDR1 SGHDT, CDR2 YYEEEE. This CDR3 is built from 14 residues. V lost 3 bases, J lost 2 bases, and 12 bases lay in between. The CDR3 coding sequence is TGTGCCAGCAGCTCAGTTGGTGGGACCTACGAGCAGTACTTC. It encodes CASSSVGGTYEQYF.

V gene TRBV10-3 combines with J gene TRBJ2-3; 7 bases align to TRBD2. J gave up 0 bases and V 5 bases, and 5 bases lay outside the gene matches. The CDR3 consists of 15 residues. Germline loops: CDR1 ENHRY, CDR2 SYGVKD. The CDR3 DNA is TGTGCCATCAGTCGTGCAGCGGGAAGCACAGATACGCAGTATTTT. It codes for CAISRAAGSTDTQYF.

The rearrangement links TRBV29-1 to TRBJ2-7, with 14 nucleotides matching TRBD2. The CDR3 is 15 amino acids. The junction had 6 bases not matched to a gene; V was cut back by 4 bases and J by 4 bases. Germline lookup yields CDR1 SQVTM and CDR2 ANQGSEA. The CDR3 DNA is TGCAGCGTTGGTAGGGGACTAGCGGGAGCTTACGAGCAGTACTTC. Its protein product is CSVGRGLAGAYEQYF.

This clonotype was seen many times. V and J are TRBV29-1 and TRBJ2-5, with TRBD2 identical over 12 bases. The CDR3 covers 13 residues. Looked up from germline, CDR1 is SQVTM and CDR2 is ANQGSEA. Unmatched junction bases numbered 3, after V lost 7 bases and J lost 3 bases. The CDR3 is CSGRLAGEETQYF. DNA for the CDR3: TGCAGCGGAAGACTAGCGGGAGAAGAGACCCAGTACTTC.

This sequence joins TRBV5-1 and TRBJ2-7, with D perhaps TRBD1 (6 bases). CDR1 is SGHRS, CDR2 YFSETQ, per germline. The CDR3 totals 16 residues. The V end lost 1 base, the J end lost 4 bases, and 18 bases lay between the germline ends. CDR3 bases: TGCGCCAGCAGCTTGAAGGGGGAGCAAGGTAGATACGAGCAGTACTTC. It is translated as CASSLKGEQGRYEQYF.

This clonotype was seen at least ten times. The CDR3 sequence is CASSLRSVTGAGGNEQFF. Here the CDR3 DNA reads TGCGCCAGCAGCTTGCGTTCCGTGACCGGGGCGGGAGGCAATGAGCAGTTCTTC. This chain links TRBV5-1 with TRBJ2-1, with 8 nucleotides matching TRBD2. Looked up from germline, CDR1 is SGHRS and CDR2 is YFSETQ. CDR3 length: 18 amino acids. With 1 base clipped from V and 6 bases from J, the junction kept 15 bases outside the gene matches.

The chain uses TRBV2 and TRBJ2-5; TRBD1 matches 8 bases. CDR1 is SNHLY, CDR2 FYNNEI, per germline. The ends lost 2 bases at V and 5 bases at J; junction bases unmatched: 7. CDR3 length equals 15 residues. The CDR3 loop reads CASSERGQGAETQYF. Written as DNA, the CDR3 is TGTGCCAGCAGTGAAAGAGGACAGGGCGCCGAGACCCAGTACTTC.

The table lists this clonotype with a few counts. This chain joins TRBV21-1 and TRBJ1-5; no DNA check was done on the table's D call, TRBD1. TRBV21-1 is a pseudogene. The CDR3 has 12 amino acids. CDR3 bases: TGTGCCAGAGACAGGGGAGACCAGCCCCAGCATTTT. This codes for CARDRGDQPQHF.